The rows below give T cell receptor beta chains drawn from one sample of a study of blood T cell repertoires in COVID-19. Data came from immunoSEQ multiplex PCR; TCRdb stores just in-frame clones and leaves some out. Of around 94,000 clones detected, about 87% appear once; the ten largest clones hold around 2.9%. The specimen was peripheral blood. These receptors all stem from a man between 50 and 59 years old with active or convalescent COVID-19. Each CDR3 is given with its conserved first and last residue. A D gene is named only where the DNA matches it firmly. Clone size is stated in some rows and not others, as once, few, many or a class when expanded.

TRBJ1-1 - TRBV12-3/TRBV12-4 - CASSKGPNTEAFF TGTGCCAGCAGCAAGGGGCCTAACACTGAAGCTTTCTTT
TRBJ1-6 - TRBV27 few CASIDRLQGSRSPLHF TGTGCCAGCATCGACCGCCTACAGGGAAGCAGGTCACCCCTCCACTTT
TRBJ1-6 - TRBV27 - CASSTLISSSYNSPLHF TGTGCCAGCAGTACCCTCATTAGTAGCTCCTATAATTCACCCCTCCACTTT
TRBJ1-2 - TRBV5-6 - CASSLQGSVDGYTF TGTGCCAGCAGCTTACAGGGCTCCGTTGATGGCTACACCTTC
TRBJ2-2 TRBD1 TRBV5-1 few CASSWGTVLNTGELFF TGCGCCAGCAGCTGGGGGACAGTGCTGAACACCGGGGAGCTGTTTTTT
TRBJ1-2 TRBD1 TRBV10-3 - CAIRPGTGGGYTF TGTGCCATCAGGCCCGGGACAGGGGGTGGCTACACCTTC
TRBJ1-6 - TRBV3-1/TRBV3-2 - CASSQQAGVNSPLHF TGTGCCAGCAGCCAGCAGGCAGGGGTGAATTCACCCCTCCACTTT
TRBJ1-3 - TRBV5-4 once CASSADPGTLGASGNTIYF TGTGCCAGCAGCGCAGATCCCGGGACATTGGGGGCCTCTGGAAACACCATATATTTT
TRBJ2-2 TRBD1 TRBV11-1 - CASSLGQGTGELFF TGTGCCAGCAGCTTAGGACAGGGGACCGGGGAGCTGTTTTTT
TRBJ1-6 TRBD1 TRBV15 - CATSPQGQATNSPLHF TGTGCCACCAGCCCTCAGGGACAGGCTACTAATTCACCCCTCCACTTT
TRBJ1-6 - TRBV15 once CATSRGIEGSPLHF TGTGCCACCAGCAGAGGAATTGAGGGTTCACCCCTCCACTTT
TRBJ2-2 TRBD1 TRBV24-1 - CATSDYGQGRTGELFF TGTGCCACCAGTGATTACGGACAGGGGCGGACCGGGGAGCTGTTTTTT
TRBJ1-3 - TRBV3-1/TRBV3-2 - CASRGFSGNTIYF TGTGCCTCAAGGGGCTTTTCTGGAAACACCATATATTTT
TRBJ1-3 - TRBV15 - CATSREAGAVGNTIYF TGTGCCACCAGCAGAGAGGCAGGGGCCGTTGGAAACACCATATATTTT
TRBJ2-5 TRBD2 TRBV7-6 - CASSPKGTGRTTQYF TGTGCCAGCAGCCCGAAGGGCACCGGGAGGACGACCCAGTACTTC
TRBJ2-5 - TRBV11-3 few CATRLEETQYF TGTGCCACCCGACTGGAGGAGACCCAGTACTTC
TRBJ2-3 - TRBV5-1 - CASSLPGAAGDTQYF TGCGCCAGCAGCTTACCGGGAGCCGCCGGAGATACGCAGTATTTT
TRBJ2-1 - TRBV5-1 - CASSPPRQGSDEQFF TGCGCCAGCTCCCCTCCGAGGCAGGGGAGCGATGAGCAGTTCTTC
TRBJ2-1 TRBD1 TRBV27 - CASSLETGGNEQFF TGTGCCAGCAGTTTAGAGACAGGGGGTAATGAGCAGTTCTTC
TRBJ1-4 - TRBV9 - CASSEGIGGFNEKLFF TGTGCCAGCAGCGAGGGAATTGGAGGCTTCAATGAAAAACTGTTTTTT
TRBJ1-3 - TRBV4-1 - CASSQEVGHLSGNTIYF TGCGCCAGCAGCCAAGAAGTCGGACACCTCTCTGGAAACACCATATATTTT
TRBJ1-1 - TRBV4-3 - CASSPMTGNTEAFF TGCGCCAGCAGCCCGATGACAGGCAACACTGAAGCTTTCTTT
TRBJ2-5 - TRBV11-2 - CASSSANGKTQYF TGTGCCAGCAGCTCCGCCAACGGGAAGACCCAGTACTTC